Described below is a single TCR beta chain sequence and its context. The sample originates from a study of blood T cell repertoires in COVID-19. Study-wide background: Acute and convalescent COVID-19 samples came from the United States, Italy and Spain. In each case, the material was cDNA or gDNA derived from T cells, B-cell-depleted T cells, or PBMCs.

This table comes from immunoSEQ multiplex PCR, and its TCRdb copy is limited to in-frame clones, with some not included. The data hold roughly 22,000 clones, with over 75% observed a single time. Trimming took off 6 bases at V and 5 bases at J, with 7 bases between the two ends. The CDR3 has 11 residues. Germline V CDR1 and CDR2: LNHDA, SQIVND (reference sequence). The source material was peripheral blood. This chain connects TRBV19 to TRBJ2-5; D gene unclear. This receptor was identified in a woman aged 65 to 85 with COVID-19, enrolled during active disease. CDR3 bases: TGTGCCAGTAGGTCCCTGGAGACCCAGTACTTC. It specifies CASRSLETQYF. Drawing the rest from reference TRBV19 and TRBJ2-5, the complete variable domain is DGGITQSPKYLFRKEGQNVTLSCEQNLNHDAMYWYRQDPGQGLRLIYYSQIVNDFQKGDIAEGYSVSREKKESFPLTVTSAQKNPTAFYLCASRSLETQYFGPGTRLLVL.